This T cell receptor beta chain appears in the sequencing data of a study of memory CD4+ T cells and cytomegalovirus serostatus. Study-level background: This sample comes from healthy Belgian adults, 9 CMV seropositive, 24 seronegative.

Findings and caveats of the study: Each of 55 to 80 CMV-associated TCRbeta sequences occurred in one to five individuals. Suggested: most of the CMV-linked TCR signature lies in CD4+ memory cells.

As regards this clone: What it binds is not known.

Single viable CD3+CD4+CD8-CD45RO+ cells were sorted as the memory CD4+ T cells. This CDR3 is built from 17 residues. Germline values: CDR1 SGHTS, CDR2 YDEGEE. V shed 0 bases and J shed 3 bases, with 17 bases lying between them. Measured with immunoSEQ multiplex PCR; TCRdb has only the in-frame clones, and not every one. The sample consists of about 60,000 clones, under 80% of them appearing once. This sequence joins TRBV5-8 and TRBJ2-3; TRBD1 might be the D (6 bases). The origin of this receptor is an adult in good health and CMV-seronegative. Material for sequencing was memory CD4+ T cells from blood. CDR3 bases: TGTGCCAGCAGCTTGGCAGACAGGTCGCTACGAACAGATACGCAGTATTTT. This codes for CASSLADRSLRTDTQYF.